The 18 T cell receptor beta chains in this list originate from one sample, sequenced in a study of cytomegalovirus exposure and HLA in healthy donors. PCR involved 60 Vbeta and 13 Jbeta primers. The assay was immunoSEQ multiplex PCR, and TCRdb's table has in-frame clones only and misses some. The sample shows more than 140,000 clones, approximately 82% of them seen only once. Sequencing input: PBMCs. The receptors come from a man aged 18 to 29 in good health and CMV-seropositive.

J is TRBJ1-2 and V is TRBV6-1; D is perhaps TRBD1 (5 bases). Germline V gene lookup returns CDR1 MNHNS and CDR2 SASEGT. Trimming pared 9 bases from V and 8 bases from J, leaving 22 bases between. This CDR3 spans 14 amino acids. The CDR3 bases are TGTGCCAGTCGGGGGAGGACTCGAGGTGAGGGCTACACCTTC. Its protein product is CASRGRTRGEGYTF.

The chain couples TRBV2 to TRBJ1-2, with a tentative D call TRBD1 (5 bases). The CDR3 totals 13 residues. The germline gives CDR1 SNHLY, CDR2 FYNNEI. Trimming shortened V by 3 bases and J by 7 bases, and 12 bases separated the two germline ends. The CDR3: CASSDRTSGGYTF. CDR3 coding DNA: TGTGCCAGCAGTGACCGGACATCCGGTGGCTACACCTTC.

The genes are TRBV7-9 and TRBJ2-3; 10 bases line up with TRBD1. The CDR3 totals 16 residues. Trimming took 5 bases from V and 3 from J; bases not matched to a gene: 8. The germline V gene encodes CDR1 SEHNR and CDR2 FQNEAQ (reference sequence). The CDR3 DNA sequence: TGTGCCAGCAGCCCGTGGACAGGGGGGAAGACAGATACGCAGTATTTT. Protein product: CASSPWTGGKTDTQYF.

The J gene is TRBJ2-3, the V gene TRBV7-9; 9 bases are a match to TRBD2. CDR1 and CDR2 from the germline V gene are SEHNR and FQNEAQ (reference sequence). The CDR3 covers 16 residues. The V and J ends lost 2 bases and 8 bases, in that order; junction bases with no gene match: 11. CDR3 nucleotide sequence: TGTGCCAGCAGCTTACGGAGACTAGCGGATCTCGGTACGCAGTATTTT. Its protein is CASSLRRLADLGTQYF.

The chain uses TRBV4-1 and TRBJ2-7; TRBD2 matches 7 bases. Germline CDR1 is MGHRA and CDR2 is YSYEKL. Trimming took 4 bases from V and 3 from J; bases not matched to a gene: 12. The CDR3 loop spans 16 amino acids. Here the CDR3 DNA reads TGCGCCAGCAGCCCCCAGGAGCGGGGTGGGTTCTACGAGCAGTACTTC. This gives the protein CASSPQERGGFYEQYF.

The chain uses TRBV28 and TRBJ2-1; 10 bases map to TRBD2. Looked up from germline, CDR1 is MDHEN and CDR2 is SYDVKM. V lost 3 bases and J lost 8; bases outside the gene matches: 7. This CDR3 spans 15 amino acids. CDR3 amino acids: CASSLEAGGPDEQFF. CDR3 DNA: TGTGCCAGCAGTTTGGAAGCGGGAGGGCCGGATGAGCAGTTCTTC.

This sequence joins TRBV28 and TRBJ1-5; 7 nucleotides align to TRBD1. The CDR3 has 16 residues. The junction had 9 bases not matched to a gene; V was cut back by 6 bases and J by 1 base. From germline, CDR1 is MDHEN and CDR2 SYDVKM. The CDR3 loop reads CASRATGQPSNQPQHF. The CDR3 DNA sequence: TGTGCCAGCAGGGCGACGGGACAGCCAAGCAATCAGCCCCAGCATTTT.

The J gene is TRBJ2-7, the V gene TRBV28, with 8 bases matching TRBD2. The V gene end was trimmed by 10 bases and the J gene end by 2 bases; junction bases not matched to a gene: 7. The CDR3 extends over 13 amino acids. Germline-derived CDR1 and CDR2 are MDHEN and SYDVKM. CDR3 residues: CATSGGRTYEQYF. CDR3 DNA sequence: TGTGCCACTTCGGGGGGGAGAACCTACGAGCAGTACTTC.

The chain combines TRBV6-5 with TRBJ2-2; D is possibly TRBD1 (6 bases). The germline V gene has CDR1 MNHEY and CDR2 SVGAGI. CDR3 length: 15 residues. V dropped 6 bases and J dropped 8 bases, with 19 bases sitting between them. CDR3 nucleotides: TGTGCCAGCAGCCGAGCCCCGACAGGAAATGGGGAGCTGTTTTTT. This translates into CASSRAPTGNGELFF.

This clone was counted only a few times. The V call is TRBV19, the J call TRBJ1-2; the D is unclear. The CDR3 runs to 14 residues. Trimming left V 1 base short and J 5 bases short, with 11 bases between. From germline, CDR1 is LNHDA and CDR2 SQIVND (reference sequence). The CDR3 bases are TGTGCCAGTAGTATAGTCGCCGCCCGGTATGGCTACACCTTC. It codes for CASSIVAARYGYTF.

The chain is built from TRBV6-5 and TRBJ1-2; 7 bases line up with TRBD1. V lost 4 bases to trimming and J lost 8 bases; unmatched junction nucleotides: 4. CDR3 length: 12 amino acids. The germline V gene has CDR1 MNHEY and CDR2 SVGAGI. The CDR3 is CASSSTGVGYTF. The CDR3 bases are TGTGCCAGCAGTTCTACAGGGGTAGGCTACACCTTC.

This chain uses TRBV6-4 with TRBJ2-3; no clear D. This CDR3 comprises 14 residues. Trimming stripped 0 bases from V and 1 base from J, with 5 bases between. The germline V gene encodes CDR1 MRHNA and CDR2 SNTAGT. The CDR3 region has the DNA TGTGCCAGCAGTGACTCTCCAGGCACAGATACGCAGTATTTT. It yields the protein CASSDSPGTDTQYF.

This clone has more than one count but fewer than ten. The chain joins TRBV9 to TRBJ2-7; 7 bases align to TRBD1. J lost 2 bases, V lost 3 bases, and 5 bases had no gene match. This CDR3 contains 14 residues. CDR1 SGDLS and CDR2 YYNGEE come from the germline V gene. CDR3 coding DNA: TGTGCCAGCAGCGCTTCTAGGGGGCCCTACGAGCAGTACTTC. Encoded protein: CASSASRGPYEQYF.

This rearrangement joins TRBV4-2 to TRBJ1-5; no reliable D call. Germline CDR1 is LGHNA and CDR2 is YNFKEQ. Trimming cost V 4 bases and J 4 bases, with 8 bases left between them. This CDR3 contains 13 residues. CDR3 in amino acids: CASSLQVNQPQHF. In DNA form, the CDR3 reads TGTGCCAGCAGCCTCCAGGTTAATCAGCCCCAGCATTTT.

This clone was seen more than once but under ten times. The chain joins TRBV2 to TRBJ2-5; D may be TRBD2 (7 bases). This CDR3 spans 17 amino acids. The V end lost 7 bases, the J end lost 1 base, and 22 bases lay between the germline ends. Germline values: CDR1 SNHLY, CDR2 FYNNEI. Here the CDR3 DNA reads TGTGCCAGCAAAGGGGGGGTACTGTCGGCTTTCCAAGAGACCCAGTACTTC. Its translation: CASKGGVLSAFQETQYF. The full variable domain, rest sourced from reference TRBV2 and TRBJ2-5, is EPEVTQTPSHQVTQMGQEVILRCVPISNHLYFYWYRQILGQKVEFLVSFYNNEISEKSEIFDDQFSVERPDGSNFTLKIRSTKLEDSAMYFCASKGGVLSAFQETQYFGPGTRLLVL.

The chain couples TRBV9 to TRBJ1-1, with D unresolved. CDR1 SGDLS and CDR2 YYNGEE come from the germline V gene. The CDR3 totals 13 residues. Trimming removed 0 bases at V and 7 bases at J, with 10 bases between. The CDR3 DNA reads TGTGCCAGCAGCGTAGTCCCGGGGAATGAAGCTTTCTTT. It translates to CASSVVPGNEAFF.

The rearrangement uses TRBV28 and TRBJ2-7; no clear D. Germline V gives CDR1 MDHEN, CDR2 SYDVKM. V was pared by 6 bases and J by 3 bases, with 6 bases between. CDR3 length: 11 residues. This CDR3 reads CASSPLYEQYF. Here the CDR3 DNA reads TGTGCCAGCAGCCCTCTCTACGAGCAGTACTTC.

This clone was counted only a few times. The rearrangement joins TRBV10-3 to TRBJ1-1; D unresolved. The CDR3 totals 13 residues. Germline values: CDR1 ENHRY, CDR2 SYGVKD. With 10 bases removed from V and 1 base from J, the gap between germline ends came to 13 bases. The CDR3 DNA sequence: TGTGCCACCCGCCGGGAGTCGAACACTGAAGCTTTCTTT. Translation gives CATRRESNTEAFF.